The 13 T cell receptor beta chains given below trace back to one sample, sequenced in a study of blood T cell repertoires in COVID-19. Profiling relied on immunoSEQ multiplex PCR, and the TCRdb table lists in-frame clones only, not all of them. In the table there are about 100,000 clones, approximately 79% of which are singletons. Material: peripheral blood. The receptors were gathered from a man aged 65 to 79 with active or convalescent COVID-19.

The genes are TRBV6-5 and TRBJ2-1; D gene unclear. The CDR3 extends over 11 amino acids. Trimming left V 2 bases short and J 8 bases short, with 4 bases between. Germline-derived CDR1 and CDR2 are MNHEY and SVGAGI. CDR3 sequence (DNA): TGTGCCAGCAGTTACCGGGATGAGCAGTTCTTC. The encoded protein is CASSYRDEQFF.

The V and J genes are TRBV6-5 and TRBJ1-4; D is unresolved. This CDR3 comprises 13 residues. Trimming took off 2 bases at V and 4 bases at J, with 5 bases between the two ends. Looked up from germline, CDR1 is MNHEY and CDR2 is SVGAGI. The CDR3 loop reads CASSYSGNEKLFF. CDR3 coding DNA: TGTGCCAGCAGTTACAGCGGTAATGAAAAACTGTTTTTT.

The rearrangement links TRBV27 to TRBJ2-7, with 9 bases matching TRBD1. The germline V gene has CDR1 MNHEY and CDR2 SMNVEV (reference sequence). Trimming removed 5 bases from V and 5 bases from J; junction bases left unmatched: 7. The CDR3 extends over 14 amino acids. The CDR3 coding sequence is TGTGCCAGCAGTCGACCGGGACAGGGAAACGAGCAGTACTTC. Its translation: CASSRPGQGNEQYF.

The chain combines TRBV14 with TRBJ2-7; no clear D. V lost 1 base to trimming and J lost 1 base, with 8 bases between them. The CDR3 extends over 14 amino acids. CDR1 and CDR2 (germline): SGHDN, FVKESK. CDR3 amino acids: CASSQGYWSYEQYF. The CDR3 nucleotides read TGTGCCAGCAGCCAAGGTTACTGGTCCTACGAGCAGTACTTC.

The chain employs TRBV27 and TRBJ1-6, with D possibly matching TRBD1 (6 bases). Trimming left V 8 bases short and J 11 bases short, with 13 bases between. The CDR3 totals 12 residues. CDR1 and CDR2 from the germline V gene are MNHEY and SMNVEV (reference sequence). As DNA, the CDR3 is TGTGCCAGCCGGGGGGCCGGGGCACCCCTCCACTTT. Encoded protein: CASRGAGAPLHF.

As DNA, the CDR3 is TGCGCCAGCAGTTCGGGACTAGCGGGAACTCCCTACAATGAGCAGTTCTTC. It specifies CASSSGLAGTPYNEQFF. The rearrangement joins TRBV5-1 to TRBJ2-1; TRBD2 matches at 13 bases. This CDR3 is 17 amino acids long. CDR1 is SGHRS and CDR2 is YFSETQ in the germline V gene. With 5 bases clipped from V and 2 bases from J, the junction kept 7 bases outside the gene matches.

The chain carries TRBV9 and TRBJ2-3; 11 bases agree with TRBD2. Germline CDR1 reads SGDLS; CDR2 reads YYNGEE. V trimming: 3 bases; J trimming: 6 bases; junction bases outside the gene matches: 6. The CDR3 sequence is 15 residues long. The chain's CDR3 is CASSAEGTSGDTQYF. The CDR3 bases are TGTGCCAGCAGCGCCGAAGGGACTAGCGGCGATACGCAGTATTTT.

This clone was seen once. The chain is built from TRBV30 and TRBJ2-7; D uncertain. Trimming pared 0 bases from V and 3 bases from J, leaving 6 bases between. Germline V gene lookup returns CDR1 GTSNPN and CDR2 SVGIG (reference sequence). The CDR3 loop spans 12 amino acids. The CDR3 nucleotides read TGTGCCTGGAGTGTACTCATCTACGAGCAGTACTTC. Translated: CAWSVLIYEQYF.

The chain couples TRBV24-1 to TRBJ2-1; TRBD2 agrees at 12 bases. With 3 bases clipped from V and 0 bases from J, the junction kept 8 bases outside the gene matches. CDR1 is KGHDR, CDR2 SFDVKD, per germline. There are 19 residues in the CDR3. The CDR3 nucleotides are TGTGCCACCAGTGATCCCTCGACTAGCGGGAGCGACTCCTACAATGAGCAGTTCTTC. Amino acid sequence: CATSDPSTSGSDSYNEQFF.

V is TRBV24-1 and J is TRBJ2-1; the match to TRBD2 covers 12 bases. The CDR3 consists of 17 residues. V trimming: 3 bases; J trimming: 4 bases; junction bases outside the gene matches: 6. Germline-derived CDR1 and CDR2 are KGHDR and SFDVKD. CDR3 nucleotide sequence: TGTGCCACCAGTGATCGACTAGCGGGAGTGAGGTACAATGAGCAGTTCTTC. This encodes CATSDRLAGVRYNEQFF.

This sequence joins TRBV2 and TRBJ1-4; D may be TRBD1 (6 bases). This CDR3 has 13 residues. Trimming took 3 bases from V and 7 from J, leaving 9 bases between them. Germline CDR1 reads SNHLY; CDR2 reads FYNNEI. The CDR3 coding sequence is TGTGCCAGCAGTGATGCGACAGGTGAAAAACTGTTTTTT. Protein: CASSDATGEKLFF.

This chain links TRBV14 with TRBJ2-5; D possibly corresponds to TRBD2 (5 bases). V was trimmed by 3 bases and J by 5 bases, leaving 10 bases between them. Per germline, CDR1 SGHDN and CDR2 FVKESK. The CDR3 extends over 13 amino acids. CDR3 sequence: CASSHFGVETQYF. As DNA, the CDR3 is TGTGCCAGCAGCCATTTCGGGGTGGAGACCCAGTACTTC.

This clone was detected a few times. The chain employs TRBV19 and TRBJ1-2; D possibly corresponds to TRBD1 (5 bases). The CDR3 covers 14 residues. Trimming removed 6 bases from V and 3 bases from J, with 14 bases in between. Germline assignment: CDR1 LNHDA and CDR2 SQIVND (reference sequence). Written as DNA, the CDR3 is TGTGCCAGTAGCCAGAACAGGCGCGACTATGGCTACACCTTC. It encodes CASSQNRRDYGYTF. The full variable domain, completed using reference TRBV19 and TRBJ1-2, is DGGITQSPKYLFRKEGQNVTLSCEQNLNHDAMYWYRQDPGQGLRLIYYSQIVNDFQKGDIAEGYSVSREKKESFPLTVTSAQKNPTAFYLCASSQNRRDYGYTFGSGTRLTVV.